Presented here are 21 T cell receptor beta chains from one specimen sequenced in a study of blood T cell repertoires in COVID-19. This table comes from immunoSEQ multiplex PCR, and its TCRdb copy is limited to in-frame clones, with some not included. In the table there are approximately 89,000 clones, under 85% of which are singletons. The sequencing input was peripheral blood. Receptors were obtained from a man aged 65-85 years with acute or convalescent COVID-19.

The rearrangement links TRBV5-5 to TRBJ1-3; TRBD1 aligns across 7 bases. V lost 5 bases to trimming and J lost 0 bases; unmatched junction nucleotides: 5. The CDR3 consists of 15 residues. Germline assignment: CDR1 SGHKS and CDR2 YYEKEE (reference sequence). CDR3 protein: CASSLTGPSGNTIYF. The DNA for the CDR3 is TGTGCCAGCAGTTTGACAGGGCCCTCTGGAAACACCATATATTTT.

V is TRBV25-1 and J is TRBJ1-5; perhaps TRBD1 as D (6 bases). The V end lost 3 bases, the J end lost 2 bases, and 14 bases lay between the germline ends. CDR1 and CDR2 from the germline V gene are MGHDK and SYGVNS. The CDR3 has 16 residues. The CDR3 here is CASSDPVTGRNQPQHF. In DNA form, the CDR3 reads TGTGCCAGCAGTGACCCCGTGACAGGCCGCAATCAGCCCCAGCATTTT.

This chain joins TRBV7-2 and TRBJ1-3, with D unresolved. V dropped 3 bases and J dropped 0 bases, with 9 bases sitting between them. This CDR3 spans 15 amino acids. Germline lookup yields CDR1 SGHTA and CDR2 FQGNSA. The CDR3 nucleotides read TGTGCCAGCAGCTTGGCGGGGAACTCTGGAAACACCATATATTTT. It codes for CASSLAGNSGNTIYF. Complete variable domain (other parts from reference TRBV7-2 and TRBJ1-3): GAGVSQSPSNKVTEKGKDVELRCDPISGHTALYWYRQSLGQGLEFLIYFQGNSAPDKSGLPSDRFSAERTGGSVSTLTIQRTQQEDSAVYLCASSLAGNSGNTIYFGEGSWLTVV.

This chain joins TRBV28 and TRBJ2-3; weak D call: TRBD2 (5 bases). The CDR3 is 14 amino acids. CDR1 and CDR2 (germline): MDHEN, SYDVKM. V shed 7 bases and J shed 2 bases, with 13 bases lying between them. The CDR3: CASKDGGYTDTQYF. The CDR3 DNA reads as TGTGCCAGCAAGGACGGAGGTTACACAGATACGCAGTATTTT.

The chain recombines TRBV5-1 with TRBJ2-5; perhaps TRBD2 as D (6 bases). Germline loops: CDR1 SGHRS, CDR2 YFSETQ. The CDR3 is 14 residues long. Trimming took off 3 bases at V and 1 base at J, with 10 bases between the two ends. The CDR3 DNA is TGCGCCAGCAGCTCTACTAGCTCCCAAGAGACCCAGTACTTC. Translation gives CASSSTSSQETQYF.

The chain is built from TRBV7-3 and TRBJ2-2, with 8 bases identical to TRBD2. Germline trimming cut 6 bases from V and 0 bases from J; bases unmatched to any gene: 6. The CDR3 totals 16 residues. Germline V gene lookup returns CDR1 SGHTA and CDR2 FQGTGA. The CDR3: CASRLYGGANTGELFF. The CDR3 nucleotides read TGTGCCAGCAGACTATACGGGGGGGCGAACACCGGGGAGCTGTTTTTT.

The table lists this clone with many counts. This rearrangement joins TRBV28 to TRBJ2-3; the D gene is possibly TRBD1 (6 bases). V was cut by 4 bases and J by 2 bases, with 19 bases left in between. This CDR3 is 17 amino acids long. Per germline, CDR1 MDHEN and CDR2 SYDVKM. Here the CDR3 DNA reads TGTGCCAGCAGTTCCCTCAGGGGCACCCTCTCCACAGATACGCAGTATTTT. Translating it yields CASSSLRGTLSTDTQYF.

V is TRBV5-1 and J is TRBJ1-6, with no clear D. Germline V CDR1 and CDR2: SGHRS, YFSETQ. V lost 5 bases and J lost 7, with 10 bases in between. The CDR3 extends over 13 amino acids. CDR3 coding DNA: TGCGCCAGCAGGGGAGACACGAATTCACCCCTCCACTTT. Its translation: CASRGDTNSPLHF.

V and J are TRBV28 and TRBJ1-2, with 7 bases fitting TRBD1. CDR3 length: 12 residues. The germline CDR1 and CDR2 sequences are MDHEN and SYDVKM. The CDR3 DNA is TGTGCAACAAAGGAGGGGGCCTGGGGCTACACCTTC. Amino acid sequence: CATKEGAWGYTF.

V is TRBV10-3 and J is TRBJ1-5, with no clear D. The CDR3 is 14 residues long. Deletions cut 3 bases from V and 5 bases from J, with 11 bases between. Looked up from germline, CDR1 is ENHRY and CDR2 is SYGVKD. The CDR3 protein is CAISESISYQPQHF. DNA of the CDR3: TGTGCCATCAGTGAATCGATCAGTTATCAGCCCCAGCATTTT.

The chain couples TRBV6-5 to TRBJ2-4; 8 nucleotides agree with TRBD2. V trimming: 5 bases; J trimming: 0 bases; junction bases outside the gene matches: 3. Germline V gene sequence: CDR1 MNHEY, CDR2 SVGAGI. This CDR3 has 15 residues. The CDR3 spells CASSLAGRAKNIQYF. CDR3 nucleotide sequence: TGTGCCAGCAGTCTAGCGGGTCGAGCCAAAAACATTCAGTACTTC.

The chain uses TRBV30 and TRBJ2-7; the match to TRBD1 covers 7 bases. Germline CDR1 and CDR2: GTSNPN and SVGIG (reference sequence). The CDR3 has 15 amino acids. V lost 1 base, J lost 3 bases, and 9 bases stayed unmatched. The CDR3 is CAWSAPTGKNYEQYF. Here the CDR3 DNA reads TGTGCCTGGAGTGCCCCGACAGGGAAGAACTACGAGCAGTACTTC.

The gene calls are TRBV10-3 and TRBJ2-1; tentative D call: TRBD1 (6 bases). Germline assignment: CDR1 ENHRY and CDR2 SYGVKD. This CDR3 contains 13 residues. Trimming removed 8 bases at V and 6 bases at J, with 14 bases between. CDR3 sequence (DNA): TGTGCCATCGAGGGGGAGACCCCCAATGAGCAGTTCTTC. This sequence encodes CAIEGETPNEQFF.

The sample holds a few counts of this clone. This chain joins TRBV10-1 and TRBJ1-2; 11 nucleotides agree with TRBD1. After removal of 5 bases from V and 7 bases from J, the junction contained 9 bases not matched to a gene. This CDR3 region has 15 residues. CDR1 and CDR2 (germline): WNHNN, SYGVQD (reference sequence). Here the CDR3 DNA reads TGCGCCAGCAGTAACTTGGACAGGGGGCACGGTGGCTACACCTTC. Encoded protein: CASSNLDRGHGGYTF.

This clone was counted ten times or more. The rearrangement links TRBV28 to TRBJ1-4; possible D gene TRBD1, 5 bases. CDR1 is MDHEN and CDR2 is SYDVKM in the germline V gene. Trimming took 6 bases from V and 6 from J, leaving 14 bases between them. This CDR3 spans 14 amino acids. The CDR3, as DNA: TGTGCCAGCAGACCACGGGGGGGTGATGAAAAACTGTTTTTT. This gives the protein CASRPRGGDEKLFF.

In nucleotides, the CDR3 is TGTGCCAGCAGCACGGGTGGTCAGCCCCAGCATTTT. Its protein product is CASSTGGQPQHF. The chain uses TRBV7-6 and TRBJ1-5; D not certain. The CDR3 loop spans 12 amino acids. The V end lost 5 bases, the J end lost 6 bases, and 8 bases lay between the germline ends. Germline V gene lookup returns CDR1 SGHVS and CDR2 FNYEAQ. Using reference TRBV7-6 and TRBJ1-5 for the parts outside the CDR3, the full variable domain is GAGVSQSPRYKVTKRGQDVALRCDPISGHVSLYWYRQALGQGPEFLTYFNYEAQQDKSGLPNDRFSAERPEGSISTLTIQRTEQRDSAMYRCASSTGGQPQHFGDGTRLSIL.

This chain links TRBV7-9 with TRBJ1-2, with D unresolved. Germline CDR1 reads SEHNR; CDR2 reads FQNEAQ (reference sequence). The CDR3 has 15 amino acids. Trimming took off 0 bases at V and 4 bases at J, with 12 bases between the two ends. In DNA form, the CDR3 reads TGTGCCAGCAGCTTAGCGAATTCAGGTCTCTATGGCTACACCTTC. Amino acids: CASSLANSGLYGYTF.

The chain employs TRBV27 and TRBJ1-2; 9 bases are shared with TRBD1. The junction had 9 bases not matched to a gene; V was cut back by 5 bases and J by 2 bases. The CDR3 loop spans 16 amino acids. Germline V CDR1 and CDR2: MNHEY, SMNVEV (reference sequence). The CDR3 spells CASSQTGTGYNYGYTF. The CDR3 DNA reads TGTGCCAGCAGTCAGACCGGGACAGGGTACAACTATGGCTACACCTTC.

For this clone: A junction end diverges from the germline sequence, so it may reflect a read error. Within the sample, other DNA sequences also encode this same CDR3. The V and J genes are TRBV27 and TRBJ1-2; 11 positions agree with TRBD1. Germline loops: CDR1 MNHEY, CDR2 SMNVEV (reference sequence). The CDR3 is 17 amino acids. CDR3 protein: CASSLRGQGAELYGYTF. The CDR3 DNA sequence: TGCGCCAGTTCATTACGCGGACAGGGGGCTGAACTTTATGGCTACACCTTC.

The rearrangement uses TRBV28 and TRBJ2-7, with TRBD1 matching 7 bases. The trim removed 8 bases at V and 0 bases at J, leaving 7 bases unmatched. The CDR3 length is 14 residues. Germline V gene lookup returns CDR1 MDHEN and CDR2 SYDVKM. The CDR3 sequence: CASEGTASSYEQYF. The CDR3 DNA reads as TGTGCCAGCGAGGGGACAGCAAGCTCCTACGAGCAGTACTTC.

The chain employs TRBV6-6 and TRBJ2-7, with D possibly being TRBD2 (6 bases). The CDR3 spans 13 residues. With 5 bases removed from V and 2 bases from J, the gap between germline ends came to 10 bases. Germline loops: CDR1 MNHNY, CDR2 SVGAGI (reference sequence). The CDR3 region is CASSPAGPYEQYF. The CDR3 DNA reads as TGTGCCAGCAGTCCGGCGGGGCCCTACGAGCAGTACTTC.